This T cell receptor (beta chain) was found in a study of CD8+ T cells in alopecia areata. Study at large: Among treated patients, oral tofacitinib was administered at 5 to 10 mg twice daily. Study-level results: Shared TCR sequences were less clear between patients than in mice, possibly partly from HLA diversity. Affected scalp, especially in alopecia totalis/universalis, had a higher clonality than normal scalp did.

Trimming cost V 6 bases and J 9 bases, with 14 bases left between them. Germline V CDR1 and CDR2: DFQATT, SNEGSKA (reference sequence). The CDR3 is made up of 11 amino acids. Extracted RNA was reverse transcribed, and the resulting cDNA served as sequencing template. The method was immunoSEQ multiplex PCR; TCRdb's version includes in-frame clones alone and lacks a portion of them. Among under 70,000 clones listed, approximately 60% were seen once. This clone has just a few counts. Antigen unknown. Sorted out of PBMCs were CD4+ T cells and CD8+ T cells. Sequencing was performed on CD8+ T cells sorted from blood, taken at week 0. The chain employs TRBV20-1 and TRBJ1-1; D unclear. The receptor's source is a human donor with alopecia areata. The CDR3 region has the DNA TGCAGTGCGCCCGGTGGAGGGAAAGCTTTCTTT. Its protein is CSAPGGGKAFF.